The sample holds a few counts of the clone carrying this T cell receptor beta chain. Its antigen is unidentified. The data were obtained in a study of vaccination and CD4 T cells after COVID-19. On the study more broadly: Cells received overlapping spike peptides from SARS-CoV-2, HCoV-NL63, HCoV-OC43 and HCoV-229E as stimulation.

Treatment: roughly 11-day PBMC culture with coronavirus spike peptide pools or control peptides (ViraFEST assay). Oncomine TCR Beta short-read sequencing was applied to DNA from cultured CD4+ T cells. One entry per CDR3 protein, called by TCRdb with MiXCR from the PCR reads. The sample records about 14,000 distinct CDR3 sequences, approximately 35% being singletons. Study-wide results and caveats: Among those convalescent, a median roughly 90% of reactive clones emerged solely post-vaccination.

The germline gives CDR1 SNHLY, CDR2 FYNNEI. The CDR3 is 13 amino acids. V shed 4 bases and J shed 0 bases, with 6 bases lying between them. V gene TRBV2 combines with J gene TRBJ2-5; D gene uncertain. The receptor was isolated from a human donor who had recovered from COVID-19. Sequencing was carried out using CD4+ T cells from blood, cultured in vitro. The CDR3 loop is CASSARYQETQYF. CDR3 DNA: TGTGCCAGCAGTGCTAGGTACCAAGAGACCCAGTACTTC.